A selection of T cell receptor beta chains follows, all from one sample in a study of cytomegalovirus exposure and HLA in healthy donors. Profiled with immunoSEQ multiplex PCR; TCRdb holds only in-frame clones, not every one. The sample carries tens of thousands of clones, 65% to 80% recorded once. The sequenced sample was PBMCs. These receptors were taken from a woman in her 30s in good health and CMV-seronegative. CDR3s leave out the opening cysteine and the closing phenylalanine or tryptophan.

j_call v_call cdr3_aa
TRBJ2-5 TRBV30 AWSGGAGKYQETQY
TRBJ2-5 TRBV2 ASSGVAGSQETQY
TRBJ1-2 TRBV15 ATSRDRGGSGYGYT
TRBJ2-1 TRBV5-8 ASSLEGWGQDEQF
TRBJ2-5 TRBV28 ASRGSQETQY
TRBJ2-5 TRBV19 ASSTAASQETQY
TRBJ2-2 TRBV7-2 ASSLSQGAGELF
TRBJ2-5 TRBV18 ASSQFKETQY
TRBJ1-3 TRBV14 ASSQEMRAAGNTIY
TRBJ1-4 TRBV10-3 AISPGQGNEKLF
TRBJ2-3 TRBV28 ASSARTPDTQY
TRBJ2-1 TRBV30 AWTGTGSYNEQF
TRBJ2-7 TRBV2 ASSEGQGAGAYEQY
TRBJ2-2 TRBV9 ASSPAGVNTGELF
TRBJ1-3 TRBV7-2 ASSLGGGTGDTIY
TRBJ2-7 TRBV7-2 ASSWEGYEQY
TRBJ1-1 TRBV28 ASYGAPMNTEAF
TRBJ1-5 TRBV9 ASSAVGADQPQH
TRBJ1-4 TRBV5-1 ASSLEGQTNEKLF
TRBJ1-1 TRBV7-9 ASSAGQGETEAF
TRBJ2-5 TRBV5-5 ASSLFSVEETQY
TRBJ2-2 TRBV9 ASSLMGRAGELF
TRBJ2-5 TRBV11-2 ASSDGTREQETQY
TRBJ1-1 TRBV25-1 ASSGLGGQSNTEAF
TRBJ2-2 TRBV4-3 ASSQDSISGELF
TRBJ2-5 TRBV5-1 ASSLGQGAREQY
TRBJ1-1 TRBV5-1 ASSVGTGLEAF
TRBJ1-6 TRBV6-5 ASSSTDYNSPLH
TRBJ1-2 TRBV4-1 ASSQVARVGGYT
TRBJ1-5 TRBV19 ATRGTGNQPQH
TRBJ2-1 TRBV15 ATSREQGSYNEQF
TRBJ2-1 TRBV5-3 ARSLARTSGSNCEQF
TRBJ2-1 TRBV12-1 ASSLGLAGSNEQF
TRBJ2-7 TRBV5-5 ASSLIGGTSLSEQY
TRBJ2-1 TRBV5-1 ASSAGTGTINEQF
TRBJ1-1 TRBV29-1 SVEGGPEAF
TRBJ1-1 TRBV11-2 ASSTPRGQLKVTEAF
TRBJ1-5 TRBV30 AWSVSDQPQH
TRBJ1-1 TRBV27 ASSTGGTEAF
TRBJ1-3 TRBV15 ATSKSHYREPGNTIY
TRBJ2-1 TRBV9 ASSVTSGGVTEQF
TRBJ1-2 TRBV5-4 ASRWTGGNGYT